One and the same sample provided the 23 T cell receptor beta chains below, sequenced in a study of identical twins. TCRdb re-analysed the 5' RACE reads in MiXCR, keeping a single row per CDR3 protein. The sample lists 1.5 million to 2 million distinct CDR3 sequences, about 32% occurring once. Material: cord blood. Receptors originate from a newborn girl in good health.

This clonotype appeared many times. V and J are TRBV20-1 and TRBJ2-3, with D possibly being TRBD2 (7 bases). V lost 4 bases and J 3 bases, leaving 14 bases between the germline ends. The CDR3 extends over 14 amino acids. Germline assignment: CDR1 DFQATT and CDR2 SNEGSKA (reference sequence). In DNA form, the CDR3 reads TGCAGTGCTAACAGGGAGGGTAGAACAGATACGCAGTATTTT. It translates to CSANREGRTDTQYF.

The CDR3 nucleotides read TGCAGTGCTAGGATCGGGACAGGAAATGAGCAGTTCTTC. It encodes CSARIGTGNEQFF. This rearrangement joins TRBV20-1 to TRBJ2-1; TRBD1 agrees at 8 bases. The CDR3 contains 13 residues. From germline, CDR1 is DFQATT and CDR2 SNEGSKA (reference sequence). The ends lost 3 bases at V and 7 bases at J; junction bases unmatched: 5.

This clonotype showed up just a few times. This chain joins TRBV5-6 and TRBJ1-6; D is undetermined. Trimming cost V 3 bases and J 7 bases, with 11 bases left between them. CDR3 length: 14 amino acids. Germline V gene data show CDR1 as SGHDT and CDR2 as YYEEEE. The CDR3 DNA follows: TGTGCCAGCAGCTCCCGGGCCGGGAATTCACCCCTCCACTTT. Translation: CASSSRAGNSPLHF. Based on the CDR3 plus reference TRBV5-6 and TRBJ1-6, the full variable domain is DAGVTQSPTHLIKTRGQQVTLRCSPKSGHDTVSWYQQALGQGPQFIFQYYEEEERQRGNFPDRFSGHQFPNYSSELNVNALLLGDSALYLCASSSRAGNSPLHFGNGTRLTVT.

In this sample, this clonotype turned up a few times. This rearrangement joins TRBV20-1 to TRBJ2-3; TRBD2 agrees at 11 bases. The CDR3 is 16 residues long. V dropped 5 bases and J dropped 2; count of bases not matched to a gene: 9. Germline CDR1 reads DFQATT; CDR2 reads SNEGSKA (reference sequence). The CDR3 loop reads CSAGDSGLADTDTQYF. The CDR3 region has the DNA TGCAGTGCTGGTGATTCGGGACTAGCGGACACAGATACGCAGTATTTT.

The J gene is TRBJ1-1, the V gene TRBV7-9; D not resolved. The germline V gene has CDR1 SEHNR and CDR2 FQNEAQ (reference sequence). The ends were cut back, 5 bases at V and 1 base at J, with 8 bases in the middle. The CDR3 consists of 13 residues. CDR3 loop: CASSRRANTEAFF. The CDR3 DNA reads TGTGCCAGCAGCCGTCGGGCGAACACTGAAGCTTTCTTT.

This clonotype was seen a single time. The chain recombines TRBV2 with TRBJ2-7; 9 positions agree with TRBD2. This CDR3 is 15 amino acids long. J lost 0 bases, V lost 3 bases, and 3 bases had no gene match. The V gene's germline CDR1 is SNHLY and CDR2 FYNNEI. CDR3 coding DNA: TGTGCCAGCAGTGACCCAGCGGGGGGCTCCTACGAGCAGTACTTC. As protein: CASSDPAGGSYEQYF.

The chain employs TRBV12-3 or TRBV12-4 and TRBJ2-5, with TRBD2 matching 7 bases. The CDR3 covers 15 residues. V was clipped by 0 bases and J by 5 bases; unmatched bases: 6. CDR3 sequence (DNA): TGTGCCAGCAGTTTAGCGGGAGGGTTTCGGGAGACCCAGTACTTC. Translation gives CASSLAGGFRETQYF.

This clonotype has only a few counts. This chain joins TRBV10-3 and TRBJ2-7; 8 bases agree with TRBD1. CDR3 size: 15 residues. V lost 2 bases, J lost 3 bases, and 6 bases stayed unmatched. The germline V gene encodes CDR1 ENHRY and CDR2 SYGVKD. CDR3 residues: CAISERQGTSYEQYF. CDR3 nucleotide sequence: TGTGCCATCAGTGAGAGACAGGGGACAAGCTACGAGCAGTACTTC.

The chain has TRBV20-1 and TRBJ2-5, with 7 bases lining up with TRBD1. The CDR3 is made up of 16 amino acids. The V gene end was trimmed by 0 bases and the J gene end by 3 bases; junction bases not matched to a gene: 10. Germline V CDR1 and CDR2: DFQATT, SNEGSKA (reference sequence). The CDR3 nucleotides read TGCAGTGCTAGAGATTTACGGGCAACAGGGGAAGAGACCCAGTACTTC. Encoded protein: CSARDLRATGEETQYF.

This clonotype was seen more than once but under ten times. The V call is TRBV9, the J call TRBJ2-3; D gene ambiguous. This CDR3 region has 15 residues. The V gene's germline CDR1 is SGDLS and CDR2 YYNGEE. V lost 0 bases to trimming and J lost 0 bases, with 8 bases between them. For the CDR3, the DNA is TGTGCCAGCAGCGTAGGGGCGGATAGCACAGATACGCAGTATTTT. It is translated as CASSVGADSTDTQYF.

This chain connects TRBV6-5 to TRBJ2-6, with D perhaps TRBD2 (5 bases). The CDR3 is made up of 16 amino acids. Germline CDR1 MNHEY, CDR2 SVGAGI. Trimming stripped 4 bases from V and 0 bases from J, with 10 bases between. This CDR3 is CASSWSGDSGANVLTF. The CDR3 DNA is TGTGCCAGCAGTTGGAGCGGTGACTCTGGGGCCAACGTCCTGACTTTC.

The sample holds a few counts of this clonotype. The V call is TRBV15, the J call TRBJ2-5; D not resolved. Germline assignment: CDR1 LNHNV and CDR2 YYDKDF (reference sequence). V dropped 2 bases and J dropped 4 bases, with 11 bases sitting between them. This CDR3 has 14 amino acids. The CDR3 is CATSRSSPIETQYF. CDR3 nucleotide sequence: TGTGCCACCAGCAGATCTTCCCCTATAGAGACCCAGTACTTC.

For this clonotype: This may stem from a read error, because a much larger clone lies one nucleotide away. This rearrangement joins TRBV12-3 or TRBV12-4 to TRBJ2-4; a possible D gene is TRBD1 (6 bases). Trimming cost V 5 bases and J 13 bases, with 18 bases left between them. The CDR3 runs 13 residues. The CDR3 DNA sequence: TGTGCCAGCAGTCGGTCGACAGGTTACAAGCAGTACTTC. Translation gives CASSRSTGYKQYF.

The genes are TRBV27 and TRBJ1-4; maybe TRBD1 (5 bases). Germline values: CDR1 MNHEY, CDR2 SMNVEV (reference sequence). V lost 1 base and J lost 6, with 12 bases in between. The CDR3 has 15 amino acids. The CDR3 region has the DNA TGTGCCAGCAGTTTATTAGGGGCGGTCGATGAAAAACTGTTTTTT. It translates to CASSLLGAVDEKLFF.

The V and J genes are TRBV10-3 and TRBJ2-1, with a weak D call TRBD2 (6 bases). The end of the DNA is better explained by TRBJ2-7, so the J call may be wrong. Germline CDR1 and CDR2: ENHRY and SYGVKD. There are 14 residues in the CDR3. The CDR3: CAIGTGTGYNEQYF. The CDR3 nucleotides read TGTGCCATCGGGACCGGGACTGGCTACAATGAGCAGTACTTC.

This clonotype has only a few counts. The chain recombines TRBV5-1 with TRBJ1-1; D is ambiguous. The germline gives CDR1 SGHRS, CDR2 YFSETQ. The CDR3 is made up of 14 amino acids. The V and J ends lost 0 bases and 7 bases respectively, with 13 bases between them. CDR3 nucleotides: TGCGCCAGCAGCTTGGCCGCGCAGACTATTGAAGCTTTCTTT. This gives the protein CASSLAAQTIEAFF.

The genes are TRBV6-2 or TRBV6-3 and TRBJ2-1; unclear D gene. The CDR3 sequence is 15 residues long. The germline V gene encodes CDR1 MNHEY and CDR2 SVGEGT. Trimming removed 6 bases from V and 0 bases from J, with 12 bases in between. The CDR3 is CASRPDLVSYNEQFF. CDR3 DNA: TGTGCCAGCAGACCGGACCTTGTCTCCTACAATGAGCAGTTCTTC.

The chain joins TRBV28 to TRBJ1-4, with D possibly TRBD1 on 6 matching bases. The germline V and J ends were trimmed by 3 bases and 5 bases, with 13 bases remaining between them. The CDR3 runs 15 residues. CDR1 is MDHEN, CDR2 SYDVKM, per germline. In DNA, the CDR3 is TGTGCCAGCAGTTTCACGGTCCAGGGGAATGAAAAACTGTTTTTT. Translation: CASSFTVQGNEKLFF.

The rearrangement uses TRBV30 and TRBJ2-1, with D maybe TRBD2 (6 bases). The CDR3 length is 16 residues. Trimming stripped 4 bases from V and 1 base from J, with 17 bases between. The germline gives CDR1 GTSNPN, CDR2 SVGIG (reference sequence). CDR3: CAWTLLRGASYNEQFF. CDR3 bases: TGTGCCTGGACCCTTTTACGCGGGGCATCCTACAATGAGCAGTTCTTC.

This chain joins TRBV19 and TRBJ2-1, with 11 nucleotides matching TRBD2. V dropped 4 bases and J dropped 3; count of bases not matched to a gene: 8. This CDR3 has 17 residues. From germline, CDR1 is LNHDA and CDR2 SQIVND (reference sequence). CDR3 in amino acids: CASSSPSGTSGYNEQFF. CDR3 bases: TGTGCCAGTAGTAGCCCCTCCGGGACTAGCGGCTACAATGAGCAGTTCTTC.

This clonotype was observed a handful of times. The rearrangement links TRBV6-6 to TRBJ1-1; TRBD1 matches at 8 bases. The CDR3 covers 16 residues. The germline gives CDR1 MNHNY, CDR2 SVGAGI (reference sequence). The V segment lost 2 bases and the J segment 1 base; nucleotides outside the gene matches: 6. The CDR3 coding sequence is TGTGCCAGCAGTTACGGACAGGGAAGGGGGAACACTGAAGCTTTCTTT. Encoded protein: CASSYGQGRGNTEAFF.

The V call is TRBV12-3 or TRBV12-4, the J call TRBJ1-1; D remains ambiguous. Trimming shortened V by 6 bases and J by 0 bases, and 11 bases separated the two germline ends. The CDR3 has 14 amino acids. The CDR3 nucleotides are TGTGCCAGCAGACCCTGGACGGTGAACACTGAAGCTTTCTTT. This translates into CASRPWTVNTEAFF.

The chain uses TRBV20-1 and TRBJ2-3; no firm D call. This CDR3 is built from 16 residues. V lost 0 bases to trimming and J lost 4 bases, with 17 bases between them. Germline values: CDR1 DFQATT, CDR2 SNEGSKA (reference sequence). CDR3 residues: CSARDLKGVFPDTQYF. The CDR3, as DNA: TGCAGTGCTAGAGATCTAAAGGGTGTATTTCCAGATACGCAGTATTTT.